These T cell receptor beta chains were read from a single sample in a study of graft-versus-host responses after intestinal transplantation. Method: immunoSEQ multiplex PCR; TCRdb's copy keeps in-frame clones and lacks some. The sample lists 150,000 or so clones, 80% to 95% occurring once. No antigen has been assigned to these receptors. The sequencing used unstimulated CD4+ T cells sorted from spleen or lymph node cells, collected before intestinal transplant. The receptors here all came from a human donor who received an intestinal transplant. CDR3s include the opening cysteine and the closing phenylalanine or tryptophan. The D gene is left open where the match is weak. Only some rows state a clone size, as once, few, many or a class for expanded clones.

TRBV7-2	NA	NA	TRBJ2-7	TGTGCCAGCAGCCTACTGGACCTGGGCAGCAACGAGCAGTACTTC	CASSLLDLGSNEQYF
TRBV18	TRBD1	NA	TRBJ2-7	TGTGCCAGCTCACCATTAACAGGGGGCTACGAGCAGTACTTC	CASSPLTGGYEQYF
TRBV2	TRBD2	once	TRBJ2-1	TGTGCCAGCAGGGGGGGACTAGCGGGAGGCCCTACAAGCGGTGAGCAGTTCTTC	CASRGGLAGGPTSGEQFF
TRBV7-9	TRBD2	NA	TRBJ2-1	TGTGCCAGCAGCCGGAAGACTGATAGCGGGAGTCATGAGCAGTTCTTC	CASSRKTDSGSHEQFF
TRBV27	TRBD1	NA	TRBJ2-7	TGTGCCAGCAGCAAACAGGGGGCGGTCCACGAGCAGTACTTC	CASSKQGAVHEQYF
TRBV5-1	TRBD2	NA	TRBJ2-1	TGCGCCAGCAGCTCGCACGCTTTAGCGGGAATCGATGAGCAGTTCTTC	CASSSHALAGIDEQFF
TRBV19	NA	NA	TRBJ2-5	TGTGCCAGTAGTTATGGTGAGACCCAGTACTTC	CASSYGETQYF
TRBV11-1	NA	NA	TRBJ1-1	TGTGCCAGCAGCGGAGGGGGGACAACTATGAACACTGAAGCTTTCTTT	CASSGGGTTMNTEAFF
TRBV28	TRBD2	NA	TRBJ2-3	TGTGCCAGCAGTCCGGGACTAGCGGAGGCAGATACGCAGTATTTT	CASSPGLAEADTQYF
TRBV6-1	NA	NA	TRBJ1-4	TGTGCCAGCAGGCTCCTCGTCACAACGGGTGAAAAACTGTTTTTT	CASRLLVTTGEKLFF
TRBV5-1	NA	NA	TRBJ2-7	TGCGCCAGCAGCCACACACAGACAGGCCCCAACTACGAGCAGTACTTC	CASSHTQTGPNYEQYF
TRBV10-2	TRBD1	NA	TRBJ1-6	TGCGCCAGCAGTGAGTCTAGACAGGGGGGTTCACCCCTCCACTTT	CASSESRQGGSPLHF
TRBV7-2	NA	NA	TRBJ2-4	TGTGCCAGCAGCTTAGGTGTAGGCGGGCCAACACAGTACTTC	CASSLGVGGPTQYF
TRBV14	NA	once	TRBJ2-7	TGTGCCAGCAGCCACGTACTAGCCAGCTCCTACGAGCAGTACTTC	CASSHVLASSYEQYF
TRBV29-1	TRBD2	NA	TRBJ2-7	TGCAGCGTTCAGACTAGCGAATTCTACGAGCAGTACTTC	CSVQTSEFYEQYF
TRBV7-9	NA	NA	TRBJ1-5	TGTGCCAGCAGCCATACCATAGGGGCGGGGGATCAGCCCCAGCATTTT	CASSHTIGAGDQPQHF
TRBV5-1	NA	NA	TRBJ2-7	TGCGCCGTGCGCGGGACAACTACCTACGAGCAGTACTTC	CAVRGTTTYEQYF
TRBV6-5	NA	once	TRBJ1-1	TGTGCCAGCAGTTCCCCGGACTTATCCTACGCTTTCTTT	CASSSPDLSYAFF
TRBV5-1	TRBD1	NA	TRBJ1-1	TGCGCCAGCAGCTTGGCCGGGGGGACAGTACTGAACACTGAAGCTTCCTTT	CASSLAGGTVLNTEASF
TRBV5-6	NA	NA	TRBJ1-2	TGTGCCAGCAGCTTGGGTACGGCAGGGCTATATGGCTACACCTTC	CASSLGTAGLYGYTF
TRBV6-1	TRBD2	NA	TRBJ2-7	TGTGCCAGCAGGGCTAGCGGTACCTACGAGCAGTACTTC	CASRASGTYEQYF
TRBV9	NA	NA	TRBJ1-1	TGTGCCAGCAGCGTAGACGGGGACACTGAAGCTTTCTTT	CASSVDGDTEAFF
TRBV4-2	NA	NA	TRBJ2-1	TGTGCCAGCAGCCAAGGATTCAATGAGCAGTTCTTC	CASSQGFNEQFF
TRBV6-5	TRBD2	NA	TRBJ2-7	TGTGCCAGCAGGTTACTAGCGGGAAGGCAAAACGAGCAGTACTTC	CASRLLAGRQNEQYF
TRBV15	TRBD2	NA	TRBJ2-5	TGTGCCACCAGCATGAGGGCTAGCGGTTTCCAAGAGACCCAGTACTTC	CATSMRASGFQETQYF
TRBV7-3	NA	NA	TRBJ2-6	TGTGCCAGCAGCTTAACTGGGGCCAACGTCCTGACTTTC	CASSLTGANVLTF
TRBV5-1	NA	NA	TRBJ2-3	TGCGCCAGCAGCTTGGGACTAGTTTTCGATACGCAGTATTTT	CASSLGLVFDTQYF
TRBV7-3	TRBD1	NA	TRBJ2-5	TGTGCCAGCAGCACTGGGACAGGGGTCAGAGAGACCCAGTACTTC	CASSTGTGVRETQYF
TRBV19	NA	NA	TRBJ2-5	TGTGCCAGTAGTGACCGAACAGGCTGGGGGGAGACCCAGTACTTC	CASSDRTGWGETQYF